These 3 T cell receptor beta chains originate from one sample sequenced in a study of blood T cell repertoires in COVID-19. Clones were sequenced by immunoSEQ multiplex PCR, and TCRdb holds only the in-frame ones, with some missing. The sample shows 650,000 to 800,000 clones, 85% to 90% of them seen only once. Material: peripheral blood. Receptors were obtained from a woman between 18 and 29 years old with acute or convalescent COVID-19.

V usage is TRBV24-1 and J usage is TRBJ2-1; no reliable D call. CDR3 length equals 15 residues. Germline CDR1 and CDR2: KGHDR and SFDVKD. V shed 5 bases and J shed 0 bases, with 10 bases lying between them. CDR3 bases: TGTGCCACCAGTGGAGGTAGCAGCTCCTACAATGAGCAGTTCTTC. Its protein is CATSGGSSSYNEQFF.

The sample holds many counts of this clone. The V gene is TRBV6-2 or TRBV6-3, the J gene TRBJ2-7; TRBD2 matches 7 bases. From germline, CDR1 is MNHEY and CDR2 SVGEGT. This CDR3 is built from 13 residues. After removal of 5 bases from V and 3 bases from J, the junction contained 4 bases not matched to a gene. The chain's CDR3 is CASSSGEFYEQYF. Written as DNA, the CDR3 is TGTGCCAGCAGTAGCGGGGAGTTCTACGAGCAGTACTTC.

The chain is built from TRBV29-1 and TRBJ1-2, with 7 positions matching TRBD1. CDR3 length: 13 amino acids. Germline V gene data show CDR1 as SQVTM and CDR2 as ANQGSEA. Trimming cost V 7 bases and J 4 bases; bases outside gene matches: 9. The CDR3 DNA reads as TGCAGCGCCGGACAGGATACCGTCTATGGCTACACCTTC. Its protein product is CSAGQDTVYGYTF.